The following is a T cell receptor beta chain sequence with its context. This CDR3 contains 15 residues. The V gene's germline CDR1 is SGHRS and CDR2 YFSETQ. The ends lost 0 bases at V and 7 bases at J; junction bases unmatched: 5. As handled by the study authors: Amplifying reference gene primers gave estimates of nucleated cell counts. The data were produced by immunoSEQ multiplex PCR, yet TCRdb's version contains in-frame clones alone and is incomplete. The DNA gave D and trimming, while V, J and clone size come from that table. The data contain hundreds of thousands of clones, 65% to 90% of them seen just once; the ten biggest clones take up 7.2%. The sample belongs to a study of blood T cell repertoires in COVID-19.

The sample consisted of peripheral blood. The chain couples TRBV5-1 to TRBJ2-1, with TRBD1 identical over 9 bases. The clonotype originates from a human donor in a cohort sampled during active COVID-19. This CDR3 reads CASSLVTGGSNEQFF. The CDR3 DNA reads TGCGCCAGCAGCTTGGTGACAGGGGGTAGTAATGAGCAGTTCTTC.